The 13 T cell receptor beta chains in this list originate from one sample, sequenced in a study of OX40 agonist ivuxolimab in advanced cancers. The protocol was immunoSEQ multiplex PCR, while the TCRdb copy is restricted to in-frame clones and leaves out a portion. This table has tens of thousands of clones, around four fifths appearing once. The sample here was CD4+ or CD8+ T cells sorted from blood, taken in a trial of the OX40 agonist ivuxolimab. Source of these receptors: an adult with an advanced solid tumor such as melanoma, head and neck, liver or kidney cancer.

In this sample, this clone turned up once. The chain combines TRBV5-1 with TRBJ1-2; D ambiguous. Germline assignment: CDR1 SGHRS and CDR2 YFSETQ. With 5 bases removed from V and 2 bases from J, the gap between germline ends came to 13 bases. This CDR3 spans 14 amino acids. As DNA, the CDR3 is TGCGCCAGCAGAACGGAACTCCGAAACTATGGCTACACCTTC. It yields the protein CASRTELRNYGYTF.

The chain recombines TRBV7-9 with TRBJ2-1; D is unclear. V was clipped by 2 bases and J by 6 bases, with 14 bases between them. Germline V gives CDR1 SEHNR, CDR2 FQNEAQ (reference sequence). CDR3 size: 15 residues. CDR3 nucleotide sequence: TGTGCCAGCAGCTTACTAGTCCCCTCGGGCAATGAGCAGTTCTTC. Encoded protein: CASSLLVPSGNEQFF.

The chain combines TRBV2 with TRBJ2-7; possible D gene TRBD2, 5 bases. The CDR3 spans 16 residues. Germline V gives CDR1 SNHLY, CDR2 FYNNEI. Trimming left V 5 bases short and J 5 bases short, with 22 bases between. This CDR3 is CASSRKTTGKLNEQYF. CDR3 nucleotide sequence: TGTGCCAGCAGTCGGAAAACGACCGGGAAACTGAACGAGCAGTACTTC.

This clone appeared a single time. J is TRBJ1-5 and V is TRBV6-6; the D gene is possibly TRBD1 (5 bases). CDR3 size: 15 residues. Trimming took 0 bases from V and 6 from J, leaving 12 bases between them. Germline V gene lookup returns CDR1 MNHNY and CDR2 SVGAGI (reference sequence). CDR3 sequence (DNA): TGTGCCAGCAGTTACTCGGGGGACTGGAGTCAGCCCCAGCATTTT. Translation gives CASSYSGDWSQPQHF.

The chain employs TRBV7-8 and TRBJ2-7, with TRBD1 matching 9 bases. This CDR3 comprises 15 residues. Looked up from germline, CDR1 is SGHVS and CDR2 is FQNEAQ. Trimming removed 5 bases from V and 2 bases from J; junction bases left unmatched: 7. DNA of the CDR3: TGTGCCAGCAGCCTCAAAGGACAGGGGACCTACGAGCAGTACTTC. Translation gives CASSLKGQGTYEQYF.

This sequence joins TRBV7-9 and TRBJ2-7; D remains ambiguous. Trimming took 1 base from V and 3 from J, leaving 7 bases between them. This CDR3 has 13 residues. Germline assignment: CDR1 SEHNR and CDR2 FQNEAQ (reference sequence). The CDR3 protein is CASSLVGFYEQYF. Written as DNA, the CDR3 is TGTGCCAGCAGCTTAGTGGGGTTCTACGAGCAGTACTTC.

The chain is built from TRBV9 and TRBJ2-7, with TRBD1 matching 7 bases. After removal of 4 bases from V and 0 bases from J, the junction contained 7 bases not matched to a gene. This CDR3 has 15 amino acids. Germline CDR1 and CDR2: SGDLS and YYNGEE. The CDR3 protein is CASSRSGTVSYEQYF. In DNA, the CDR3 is TGTGCCAGCAGCCGCTCCGGGACAGTCTCCTACGAGCAGTACTTC.

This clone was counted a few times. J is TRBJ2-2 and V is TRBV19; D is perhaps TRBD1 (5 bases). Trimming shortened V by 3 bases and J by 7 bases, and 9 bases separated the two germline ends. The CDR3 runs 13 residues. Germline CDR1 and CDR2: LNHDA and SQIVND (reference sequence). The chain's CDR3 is CASSIRQGGELFF. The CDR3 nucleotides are TGTGCCAGTAGTATTCGGCAGGGCGGGGAGCTGTTTTTT.

CDR3 in amino acids: CASSAGQGGEQFF. In DNA, the CDR3 is TGTGCCAGCAGCGCGGGACAGGGTGGTGAGCAGTTCTTC. The chain joins TRBV9 to TRBJ2-1, with 9 positions matching TRBD1. Germline V CDR1 and CDR2: SGDLS, YYNGEE. The CDR3 covers 13 residues. Unmatched junction bases numbered 4, after V lost 3 bases and J lost 9 bases.

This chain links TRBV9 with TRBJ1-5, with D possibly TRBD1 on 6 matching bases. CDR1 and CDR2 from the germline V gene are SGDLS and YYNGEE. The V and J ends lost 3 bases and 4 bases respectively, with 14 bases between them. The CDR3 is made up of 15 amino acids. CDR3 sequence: CASSGGGGVNQPQHF. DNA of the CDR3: TGTGCCAGCAGCGGAGGGGGAGGGGTTAATCAGCCCCAGCATTTT.

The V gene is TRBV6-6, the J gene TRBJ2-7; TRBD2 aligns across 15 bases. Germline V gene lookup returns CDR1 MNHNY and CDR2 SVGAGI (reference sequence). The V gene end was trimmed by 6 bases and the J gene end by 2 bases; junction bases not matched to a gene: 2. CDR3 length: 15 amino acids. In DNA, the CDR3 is TGTGCCAGCAGGGGACTAGCGGGAGGAACCTACGAGCAGTACTTC. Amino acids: CASRGLAGGTYEQYF.

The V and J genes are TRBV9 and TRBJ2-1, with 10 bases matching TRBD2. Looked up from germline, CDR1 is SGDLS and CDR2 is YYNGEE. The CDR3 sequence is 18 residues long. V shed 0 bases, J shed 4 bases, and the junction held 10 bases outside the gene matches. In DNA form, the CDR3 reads TGTGCCAGCAGCGTAGTATCTAGCGGGAGATCATTTTACAATGAGCAGTTCTTC. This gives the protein CASSVVSSGRSFYNEQFF. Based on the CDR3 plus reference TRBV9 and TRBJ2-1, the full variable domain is DSGVTQTPKHLITATGQRVTLRCSPRSGDLSVYWYQQSLDQGLQFLIQYYNGEERAKGNILERFSAQQFPDLHSELNLSSLELGDSALYFCASSVVSSGRSFYNEQFFGPGTRLTVL.

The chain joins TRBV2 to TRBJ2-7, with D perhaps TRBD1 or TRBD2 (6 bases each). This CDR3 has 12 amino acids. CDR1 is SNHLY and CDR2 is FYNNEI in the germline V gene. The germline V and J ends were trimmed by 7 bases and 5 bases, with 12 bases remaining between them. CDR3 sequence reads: CASIRGVDEQYF. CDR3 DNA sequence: TGTGCCAGCATAAGGGGGGTCGACGAGCAGTACTTC.